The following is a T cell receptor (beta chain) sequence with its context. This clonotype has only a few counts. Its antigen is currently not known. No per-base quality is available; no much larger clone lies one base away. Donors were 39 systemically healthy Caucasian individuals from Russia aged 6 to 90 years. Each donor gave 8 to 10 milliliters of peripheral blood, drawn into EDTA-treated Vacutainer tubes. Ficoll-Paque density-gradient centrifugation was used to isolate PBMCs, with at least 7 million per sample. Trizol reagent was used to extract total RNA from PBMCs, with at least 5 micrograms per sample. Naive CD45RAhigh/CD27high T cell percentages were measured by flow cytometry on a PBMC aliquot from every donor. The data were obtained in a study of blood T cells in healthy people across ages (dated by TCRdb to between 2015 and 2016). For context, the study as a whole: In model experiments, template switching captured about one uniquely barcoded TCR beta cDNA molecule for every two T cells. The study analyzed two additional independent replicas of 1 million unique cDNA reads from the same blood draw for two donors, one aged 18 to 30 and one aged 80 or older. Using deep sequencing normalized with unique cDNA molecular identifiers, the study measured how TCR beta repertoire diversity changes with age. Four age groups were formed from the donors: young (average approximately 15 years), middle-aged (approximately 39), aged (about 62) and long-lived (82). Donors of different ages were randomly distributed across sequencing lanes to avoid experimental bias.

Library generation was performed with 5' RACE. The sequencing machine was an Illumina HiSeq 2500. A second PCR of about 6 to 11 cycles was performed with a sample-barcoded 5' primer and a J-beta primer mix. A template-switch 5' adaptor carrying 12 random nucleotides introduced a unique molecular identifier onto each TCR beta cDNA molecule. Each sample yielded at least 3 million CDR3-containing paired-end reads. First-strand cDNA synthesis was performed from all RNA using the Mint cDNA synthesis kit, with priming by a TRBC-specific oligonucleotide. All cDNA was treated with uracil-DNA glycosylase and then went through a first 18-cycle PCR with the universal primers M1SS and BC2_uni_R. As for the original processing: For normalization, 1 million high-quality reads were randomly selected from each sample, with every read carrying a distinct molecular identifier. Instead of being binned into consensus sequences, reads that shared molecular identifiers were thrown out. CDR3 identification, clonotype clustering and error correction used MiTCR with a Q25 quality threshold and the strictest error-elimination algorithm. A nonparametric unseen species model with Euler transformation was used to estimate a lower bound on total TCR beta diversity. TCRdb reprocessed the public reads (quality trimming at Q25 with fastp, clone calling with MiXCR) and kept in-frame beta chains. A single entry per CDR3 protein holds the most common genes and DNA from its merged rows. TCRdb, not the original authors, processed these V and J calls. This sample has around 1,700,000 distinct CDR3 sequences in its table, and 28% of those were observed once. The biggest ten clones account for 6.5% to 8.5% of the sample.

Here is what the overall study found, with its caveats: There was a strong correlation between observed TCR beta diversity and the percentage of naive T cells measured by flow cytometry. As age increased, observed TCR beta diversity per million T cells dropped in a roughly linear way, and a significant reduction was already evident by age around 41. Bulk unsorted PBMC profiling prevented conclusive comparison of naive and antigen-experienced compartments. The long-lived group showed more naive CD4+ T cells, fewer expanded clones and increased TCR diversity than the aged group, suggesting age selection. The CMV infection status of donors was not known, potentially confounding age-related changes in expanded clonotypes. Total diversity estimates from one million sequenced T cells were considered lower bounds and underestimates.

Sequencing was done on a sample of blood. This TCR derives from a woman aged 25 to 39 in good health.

The CDR3 sequence is CASSYRGPSTFQETQYF. The nucleotide sequence reads as follows: TGTGCCAGCAGTTACCGGGGGCCCTCAACTTTCCAAGAGACCCAGTACTTC. Here the chain combines TRBV27 and TRBJ2-5; the D element could tentatively be TRBD1 or TRBD2, as 6 bases agree for each. Looking up the germline V gene (reference sequence) yields CDR1 MNHEY and CDR2 SMNVEV. The V and J ends are trimmed by 4 bases and 1 base, leaving 19 bases between them. From the cysteine up to the phenylalanine, the CDR3 has a length of 17 residues. Left in the record is the CDR3 DNA by itself, 51 bases read in frame from the first base.